This T cell receptor (beta chain) was captured by sequencing in a study of T cells in Graves' hyperthyroidism and ophthalmopathy (dated by TCRdb to between 2018 and 2021). For the study in its entirety: Peripheral blood was collected at initial diagnosis, before any treatment. After blood sampling, hyperthyroidism patients were treated with methimazole at a starting dose of 30 mg daily, and ophthalmopathy patients were treated with high-dose intravenous methylprednisolone. The approximately 100 discovery patients were divided at random into training and test sets in a 7:3 ratio. Prospective prediction of ophthalmopathy was tested in an independent validation cohort of some 19 hyperthyroidism patients and some 17 patients who later progressed to ophthalmopathy. TCR V-J signatures able to tell the groups apart were searched for in a discovery cohort of 95 to 100 patients, of whom fewer than 45 had Graves' ophthalmopathy and about 60 had stable Graves' hyperthyroidism. In addition, the study compared T-cell repertoires in thyroid tissue and in blood from a handful of Graves' hyperthyroidism patients. According to the paper, TCR Vbeta CDR3 sequencing was carried out on over 130 peripheral blood samples, which came from some 41 ophthalmopathy, around 74 hyperthyroidism and roughly 17 progressor patients.

Ophthalmopathy patients had moderately to severely active disease, Clinical Activity Score of at least 3, NOSPECS grade of at least 4, and duration under 3 months. Any patient with an uncontrolled infection, another autoimmune disease, pregnancy or lactation was excluded. Diagnoses were based on clinical symptoms, serum thyroxine and TRAb, thyroid ultrasound and orbital computed tomography. PBMCs were separated from 7.5 to 10 ml of fresh peripheral blood using Ficoll-Paque density gradient centrifugation. Trizol reagent was used to extract total RNA, and RNA quality was then checked on an Agilent 2100 Bioanalyzer. The sample holds many counts of this clonotype. Its antigen remains unidentified. One base away there is no much larger clone; base qualities are not given. The TCR beta CDR3 regions were amplified from RNA transcripts. A first-round RT-PCR of the TCR CDR3 used the HTBI primer set with the Qiagen OneStep RT-PCR kit. A second multiplex PCR round built the libraries, followed by size selection and purification. The libraries were sequenced on an Illumina HiSeq2000 using paired-end 100 bp reads. In the source study's methods: SOAPnuke was used to process the raw data, throwing out any read that contained adapters or uncalled bases, had a mean Phred below 15, or lacked an exact constant-primer or identifier match. High-quality paired reads were merged using COPE v1.2.5, and each unique nucleotide sequence was defined as a clonotype. MiTCR v1.1 was used to align the clonotypes against IMGT TRBV, TRBD and TRBJ reference segments. The analysis included only V-J combinations with a frequency above 0.0001, which together covered around 99% of the repertoires. The TCS score was defined as the ratio of F50 (clonal expansion) to E x V (chaos), calculated using BLOSUM62-based TCRdist between CDR3 peptides within each V-J. Welch's t-statistics and random forest reduced around 510 V-J features to 13, which were used in a naive Bayes classifier (R e1071). TCRdb reworked the public reads: Q25 trimming with fastp, MiXCR clone assembly, productive beta chains retained. Rows merge per CDR3 protein into single entries with the most common DNA and genes. The V and J calls reflect TCRdb's pipeline rather than the authors' work. Across this sample there are 400,000 to 500,000 distinct CDR3 sequences, with roughly 15% seen only once. In total, the top ten clones hold roughly 13% of the sample.

The full study reports these points: Most expanded thyroid clonotypes (frequency above 0.001) were also found in blood, which suggests that blood repertoires may mirror thyroid immune responses. In validation, the model predicted progression to ophthalmopathy a median of approximately 6.3 months before onset, with approximately 68% sensitivity and more than 72% specificity. Sample size was not statistically predetermined, and blinding of investigators to group allocation was not performed. Ophthalmopathy was separated from stable hyperthyroidism by a 13 V-J signature model, with around 90% sensitivity and 81% to 82% specificity obtained in cross-validation and 80%/75% obtained in testing.

The sequencing input was blood. This receptor was taken from a young man with Graves' ophthalmopathy.

The nucleotides read TGTGCCAGCAGTGCGCTACAGGGGGAAGCTTTCTTT. Its protein product is CASSALQGEAFF. The chain is made from TRBV12-3 or TRBV12-4 and TRBJ1-1; TRBD1 fits 7 bases in the junction. Clipping removes 5 bases from V and 8 bases from J, with 5 as the unmatched junction base count. Spanning cysteine to phenylalanine, the CDR3 consists of 12 amino acids. Only the CDR3 portion is preserved as DNA: 36 bases, with reading frame beginning at the first base.